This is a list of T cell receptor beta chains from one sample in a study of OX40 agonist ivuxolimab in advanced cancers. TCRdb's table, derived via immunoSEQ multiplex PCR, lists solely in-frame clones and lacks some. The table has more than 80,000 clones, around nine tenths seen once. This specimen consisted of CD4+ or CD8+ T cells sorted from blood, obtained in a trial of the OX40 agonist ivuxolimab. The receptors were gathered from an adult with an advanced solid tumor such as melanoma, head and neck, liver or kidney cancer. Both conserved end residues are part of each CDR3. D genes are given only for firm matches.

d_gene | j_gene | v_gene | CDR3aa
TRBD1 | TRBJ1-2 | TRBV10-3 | CAIREQGVVYGYTF
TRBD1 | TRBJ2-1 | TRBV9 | CASSGRDRGPYNEQFF
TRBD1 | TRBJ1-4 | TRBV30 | CAWGIDRGGEKLFF
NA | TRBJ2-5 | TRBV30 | CAWSVLGKETQYF
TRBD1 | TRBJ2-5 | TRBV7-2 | CASSSGGETQYF
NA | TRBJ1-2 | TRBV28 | CASSLSYYGYTF
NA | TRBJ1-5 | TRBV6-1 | CASSELRGPQHF
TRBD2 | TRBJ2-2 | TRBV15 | CATSRELAGGGELFF
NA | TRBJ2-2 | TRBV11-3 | CASSRRGGTGELFF
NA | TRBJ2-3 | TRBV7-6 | CASSFSGRADTQYF
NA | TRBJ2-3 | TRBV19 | CASSIEQGGDTQYF
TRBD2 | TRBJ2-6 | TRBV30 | CAWSRGGNYGANVLTF
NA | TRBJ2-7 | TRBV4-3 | CASSQVSTGGYEQYF
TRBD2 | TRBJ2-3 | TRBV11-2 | CASSYGLAGARRTDTQYF
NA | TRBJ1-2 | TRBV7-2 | CASSLDGGGGKLKGYTF
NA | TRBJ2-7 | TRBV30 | CAWSEPNGDEQYF
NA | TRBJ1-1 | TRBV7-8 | CASSRAPGPQQNTEAFF
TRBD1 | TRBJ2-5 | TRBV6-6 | CASSVLQGARETQYF
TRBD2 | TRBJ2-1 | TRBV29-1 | CSVGRGNEQFF
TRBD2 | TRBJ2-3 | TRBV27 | CASSGLAGGRTDTQYF
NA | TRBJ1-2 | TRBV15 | CATSRDSGFAGPYGYTF
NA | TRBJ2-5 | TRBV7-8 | CASSLRPGQRQETQYF